This T cell receptor beta chain came from a study of T cells expressing NK-cell markers. The CDR3 extends over 15 amino acids. Germline loops: CDR1 DFQATT, CDR2 SNEGSKA (reference sequence). TCRdb derives one entry per CDR3 protein from the 5' RACE reads, leaving out DNA. This table lists some 340,000 distinct CDR3 sequences. The source of this sequence is a man aged 18 to 70 in good health. Sequencing input: blood T cells: a sorted CD56 or NKG2C T cell subset, CD4+ or CD8+ T cells, or bulk PBMC T cells (not recorded which). The J gene is TRBJ2-2, the V gene TRBV20-1; TCRdb gives TRBD1 as the D gene, but with no DNA this cannot be confirmed. This CDR3 is CSAYRRALNTGELFF.